Listed here are 32 T cell receptor beta chains from one sample, sequenced in a study of CD8 T cells in ankylosing spondylitis. TCRdb used MiXCR to reprocess the 5' RACE reads, holding one entry per CDR3 protein. The repertoire holds about 130,000 distinct CDR3 sequences, with around 7% as singletons. The source material was blood, either unsorted or a sorted T cell fraction (not recorded which). The receptor source for this set is a male donor with ankylosing spondylitis or in good health (not recorded which).

This clonotype was recorded once. The chain links TRBV9 to TRBJ1-1; D not certain. V was clipped by 3 bases and J by 0 bases, with 12 bases between them. Per germline, CDR1 SGDLS and CDR2 YYNGEE. This CDR3 comprises 15 residues. The CDR3 sequence is CASSAQANLNTEAFF. The CDR3 region has the DNA TGTGCCAGCAGCGCGCAAGCGAACCTGAACACTGAAGCTTTCTTT.

This clonotype was observed at least ten times. The chain couples TRBV5-1 to TRBJ1-2, with D unclear. V was shortened by 4 bases and J by 2 bases, with 9 bases between the two germline ends. CDR1 and CDR2 from the germline V gene are SGHRS and YFSETQ. CDR3 length: 13 residues. DNA of the CDR3: TGCGCCAGCAGCCCGGACTTAAACTATGGCTACACCTTC. Protein product: CASSPDLNYGYTF.

The sample holds many counts of this clonotype. V usage is TRBV5-1 and J usage is TRBJ1-3; 9 bases line up with TRBD1. This CDR3 is 17 amino acids long. The J segment lost 0 bases and the V segment lost 3 bases, leaving 7 bases of the junction unmatched. Germline CDR1 and CDR2: SGHRS and YFSETQ. CDR3 in amino acids: CASSSRDRELSGNTIYF. Here the CDR3 DNA reads TGCGCCAGCAGCTCCCGGGACAGGGAACTCTCTGGAAACACCATATATTTT.

This clonotype was seen a few times. A read error may produce the germline difference seen at one junction end. The chain employs TRBV20-1 and TRBJ2-1; D is unclear. This CDR3 is built from 11 residues. CDR1 is DFQATT, CDR2 SNEGSKA, per germline (reference sequence). In DNA form, the CDR3 reads TGCAGTGCTAGAGATCTCTACCTCACGAGCTTC. Amino acid sequence: CSARDLYLTSF.

Worth noting for this clonotype: This may be a read error, as it is one base from a much larger clone. The chain couples TRBV12-3 or TRBV12-4 to TRBJ2-7; D remains ambiguous. The CDR3 runs 12 residues. This CDR3 is CDSTSSENEQYF. As DNA, the CDR3 is TGTGACAGCACCTCGAGCGAAAACGAGCAGTACTTC.

This clonotype was found many times. CDR3 in amino acids: CAISVGGSSNQPQHF. The DNA of the CDR3 is TGTGCCATCAGTGTGGGCGGGAGTAGCAATCAGCCCCAGCATTTT. This rearrangement joins TRBV10-3 to TRBJ1-5, with D hard to call. Germline CDR1 is ENHRY and CDR2 is SYGVKD. V was cut by 4 bases and J by 0 bases, with 10 bases left in between. The CDR3 spans 15 residues.

This clonotype showed up many times. This rearrangement joins TRBV10-3 to TRBJ1-1; 7 bases agree with TRBD1. From germline, CDR1 is ENHRY and CDR2 SYGVKD. The CDR3 is 14 amino acids. V shed 10 bases and J 0 bases; nucleotides not matched to a gene: 8. CDR3: CATRIGGMNTEAFF. CDR3 sequence (DNA): TGTGCCACCCGTATAGGGGGCATGAACACTGAAGCTTTCTTT.

Ten or more counts support this clonotype. The chain couples TRBV5-4 to TRBJ1-2; D not certain. Germline values: CDR1 SGHNT, CDR2 YYREEE (reference sequence). V was cut by 4 bases and J by 7 bases, with 11 bases left in between. There are 12 residues in the CDR3. DNA for the CDR3: TGTGCCAGCAGCATAGGTGGTGTTGGCTACACCTTC. Translated, it gives CASSIGGVGYTF.

In this sample, this clonotype turned up many times. The V call is TRBV7-6, the J call TRBJ2-7; weak D call: TRBD1 (5 bases). Germline CDR1 and CDR2: SGHVS and FNYEAQ. The CDR3 runs 15 residues. Trimming took off 8 bases at V and 4 bases at J, with 21 bases between the two ends. The DNA of the CDR3 is TGTGCCAGCTTACAAATTACCGGATCAGGGTACGAGCAGTACTTC. This codes for CASLQITGSGYEQYF.

This clonotype came up a few times. An end of the junction does not agree with germline; a read error may underlie this. This chain uses TRBV23-1 with TRBJ1-5, with unresolved D. TRBV23-1 is filed as an ORF, its function uncertain. CDR3 length: 14 amino acids. The DNA for the CDR3 is TGCGCCAGCAGTCAATCACGGGGTGGCGGTTTTTTGATCTTT. Protein: CASSQSRGGGFLIF.

This clonotype was detected many times. The V gene is TRBV7-9, the J gene TRBJ1-1; D unclear. V was shortened by 1 base and J by 0 bases, with 9 bases between the two germline ends. The CDR3 sequence is 15 residues long. Germline lookup yields CDR1 SEHNR and CDR2 FQNEAQ (reference sequence). In DNA form, the CDR3 reads TGTGCCAGCAGCTTAGGTGCGGGAGTGAACACTGAAGCTTTCTTT. Translating gives CASSLGAGVNTEAFF.

The chain has TRBV5-6 and TRBJ1-2; 8 positions match TRBD1. The CDR3 has 15 residues. CDR1 is SGHDT, CDR2 YYEEEE, per germline. V shed 1 base and J 4 bases; nucleotides not matched to a gene: 6. CDR3 amino acids: CASSLSGQARYGYTF. CDR3 in DNA: TGTGCCAGCAGCTTGTCGGGACAGGCCCGCTATGGCTACACCTTC.

In this sample, this clonotype turned up many times. The CDR3 nucleotides read TGCGCCAGCAGCTTGGTCGGCGGGGGGTACAATGAGCAGTTCTTC. It encodes CASSLVGGGYNEQFF. The V gene is TRBV5-1, the J gene TRBJ2-1; 8 nucleotides match TRBD2. V shed 0 bases and J 4 bases; nucleotides not matched to a gene: 3. The CDR3 length is 15 residues. Germline loops: CDR1 SGHRS, CDR2 YFSETQ. The variable domain in full, with the rest retrieved from reference TRBV5-1 and TRBJ2-1, is KAGVTQTPRYLIKTRGQQVTLSCSPISGHRSVSWYQQTPGQGLQFLFEYFSETQRNKGNFPGRFSGRQFSNSRSEMNVSTLELGDSALYLCASSLVGGGYNEQFFGPGTRLTVL.

This clonotype has more than one count but fewer than ten. The rearrangement uses TRBV2 and TRBJ2-5; 10 nucleotides align to TRBD1. Germline CDR1 and CDR2: SNHLY and FYNNEI. The V and J ends lost 3 bases and 5 bases, in that order; junction bases with no gene match: 3. This CDR3 has 14 residues. In nucleotides, the CDR3 is TGTGCCAGCAGTGAGACAGGGGGCAGGGAGACCCAGTACTTC. This gives the protein CASSETGGRETQYF. Drawing the rest from reference TRBV2 and TRBJ2-5, the complete variable domain is EPEVTQTPSHQVTQMGQEVILRCVPISNHLYFYWYRQILGQKVEFLVSFYNNEISEKSEIFDDQFSVERPDGSNFTLKIRSTKLEDSAMYFCASSETGGRETQYFGPGTRLLVL.

This clonotype was detected many times. The chain couples TRBV5-1 to TRBJ2-7, with TRBD1 matching over 7 bases. Germline CDR1 and CDR2: SGHRS and YFSETQ. V was pared by 6 bases and J by 2 bases, with 5 bases of the junction left unmatched. The CDR3 has 13 amino acids. This chain's CDR3 is CASKGAGTYEQYF. CDR3 DNA sequence: TGCGCCAGCAAGGGGGCAGGCACCTACGAGCAGTACTTC. Variable domain in full (rest from reference TRBV5-1 and TRBJ2-7): KAGVTQTPRYLIKTRGQQVTLSCSPISGHRSVSWYQQTPGQGLQFLFEYFSETQRNKGNFPGRFSGRQFSNSRSEMNVSTLELGDSALYLCASKGAGTYEQYFGPGTRLTVT.

This clonotype was seen repeatedly, ten times or more. The J gene is TRBJ2-1, the V gene TRBV7-7; D call uncertain. The CDR3 loop spans 14 amino acids. V was pared by 1 base and J by 5 bases, with 9 bases between. Germline CDR1 and CDR2: SSHAT and FNYEAQ (reference sequence). CDR3 sequence reads: CASSLGSANNEQFF. The DNA for the CDR3 is TGTGCCAGCAGCTTAGGCTCGGCCAACAATGAGCAGTTCTTC.

This clonotype was counted many times. This chain joins TRBV7-2 and TRBJ2-2; D call uncertain. CDR3 length: 16 residues. V was pared by 1 base and J by 5 bases, with 14 bases between. The germline V gene encodes CDR1 SGHTA and CDR2 FQGNSA. The CDR3 nucleotides read TGTGCCAGCAGCTTAGTATCCAACGTGTTAACCGGGGAGCTGTTTTTT. Amino acid sequence: CASSLVSNVLTGELFF.

The table lists this clonotype with many counts. The chain carries TRBV12-3 or TRBV12-4 and TRBJ2-3; D not certain. V dropped 7 bases and J dropped 1 base, with 12 bases sitting between them. The CDR3 contains 14 residues. The CDR3 nucleotides are TGTGCCAGCAAAAAAATAGCTGGCACAGATACGCAGTATTTT. This codes for CASKKIAGTDTQYF.

This clonotype was seen ten or more times. J is TRBJ2-3 and V is TRBV20-1, with 11 bases identical to TRBD2. V trimming: 6 bases; J trimming: 0 bases; junction bases outside the gene matches: 11. This CDR3 is 17 amino acids long. Per the germline V gene, CDR1 is DFQATT and CDR2 is SNEGSKA (reference sequence). As DNA, the CDR3 is TGCAGTGCCCTAGGGGCTAGCGGGGGGACTAGCACAGATACGCAGTATTTT. Its translation: CSALGASGGTSTDTQYF.

This clonotype has ten or more counts. The rearrangement links TRBV20-1 to TRBJ1-2; the match to TRBD1 covers 7 bases. V trimming: 5 bases; J trimming: 4 bases; junction bases outside the gene matches: 13. The CDR3 sequence is 15 residues long. Germline assignment: CDR1 DFQATT and CDR2 SNEGSKA (reference sequence). The CDR3 loop reads CSAPTPGGEGYGYTF. For the CDR3, the DNA is TGCAGTGCTCCAACACCAGGGGGAGAAGGCTATGGCTACACCTTC.

This clonotype showed up many times. This sequence joins TRBV5-1 and TRBJ2-3; D is undetermined. CDR3 length: 15 amino acids. V lost 7 bases to trimming and J lost 5 bases, with 20 bases between them. CDR1 and CDR2 from the germline V gene are SGHRS and YFSETQ. CDR3: CASEPGASRKDTQYF. The CDR3, as DNA: TGCGCCAGCGAACCGGGTGCCAGCCGAAAAGATACGCAGTATTTT.

This clonotype was found many times. The rearrangement joins TRBV6-2 or TRBV6-3 to TRBJ2-1; TRBD2 aligns across 9 bases. This CDR3 is 15 amino acids long. Germline CDR1 reads MNHEY; CDR2 reads SVGEGT. J was trimmed by 9 bases and V by 2 bases; bases with no gene match: 8. The CDR3 spells CASSYRTSVGSEQFF. The DNA of the CDR3 is TGTGCCAGCAGTTACCGGACTAGCGTAGGGAGTGAGCAGTTCTTC.

In its sample, this clonotype was seen many times. The rearrangement uses TRBV10-3 and TRBJ2-3; 14 nucleotides line up with TRBD2. Germline CDR1 and CDR2: ENHRY and SYGVKD. This CDR3 has 16 residues. Trimming took 5 bases from V and 6 from J; bases not matched to a gene: 7. The CDR3 DNA sequence: TGTGCCATCAGTTCCGGGACTAGCGGGAGCGGGGATACGCAGTATTTT. It yields the protein CAISSGTSGSGDTQYF.

This clonotype has a count of ten or more. The chain is built from TRBV5-6 and TRBJ1-6; D call uncertain. V was clipped by 3 bases and J by 7 bases, with 11 bases between them. The CDR3 is 14 amino acids. Germline lookup yields CDR1 SGHDT and CDR2 YYEEEE. This CDR3 is CASSSTGSNSPLHF. In nucleotides, the CDR3 is TGTGCCAGCAGCTCAACCGGGAGCAATTCACCCCTCCACTTT.

The gene calls are TRBV30 and TRBJ1-1; 10 bases align to TRBD1. CDR1 is GTSNPN and CDR2 is SVGIG in the germline V gene (reference sequence). This CDR3 has 13 amino acids. J gave up 4 bases and V 5 bases, and 4 bases lay outside the gene matches. CDR3 sequence reads: CAWDRGPATEAFF. CDR3 bases: TGTGCCTGGGACAGGGGGCCGGCCACTGAAGCTTTCTTT.

This clonotype was counted many times. The chain uses TRBV7-2 and TRBJ2-7; a possible D gene is TRBD1 (5 bases). Germline V lookup: CDR1 SGHTA, CDR2 FQGNSA. The CDR3 extends over 13 amino acids. Trimming removed 2 bases at V and 6 bases at J, with 11 bases between. The CDR3 reads CASSLFSDSEQYF. In nucleotides, the CDR3 is TGTGCCAGCAGCTTATTTTCTGACAGCGAGCAGTACTTC.

In its sample, this clonotype was seen many times. This chain connects TRBV6-6 to TRBJ2-7, with D unclear. The CDR3 spans 12 residues. V lost 4 bases, J lost 4 bases, and 8 bases lay in between. The germline V gene encodes CDR1 MNHNY and CDR2 SVGAGI (reference sequence). This CDR3 is CASSSQKYEQYF. The CDR3 region has the DNA TGTGCCAGCAGTTCTCAGAAGTACGAGCAGTACTTC.

This clonotype was seen ten or more times. The gene calls are TRBV7-2 and TRBJ1-6; TRBD1 agrees at 9 bases. CDR3 length equals 15 residues. The germline V gene has CDR1 SGHTA and CDR2 FQGNSA. The trim removed 2 bases at V and 9 bases at J, leaving 5 bases unmatched. The CDR3 loop reads CASSLLGQGSSPLHF. CDR3 coding DNA: TGTGCCAGCAGCTTATTGGGACAGGGCAGTTCACCCCTCCACTTT. Full variable domain (rest looked up from reference TRBV7-2 and TRBJ1-6): GAGVSQSPSNKVTEKGKDVELRCDPISGHTALYWYRQSLGQGLEFLIYFQGNSAPDKSGLPSDRFSAERTGGSVSTLTIQRTQQEDSAVYLCASSLLGQGSSPLHFGNGTRLTVT.

The sample holds many counts of this clonotype. V gene TRBV5-1 combines with J gene TRBJ1-1, with D possibly matching TRBD1 (6 bases). The germline V gene has CDR1 SGHRS and CDR2 YFSETQ. The V end lost 4 bases, the J end lost 5 bases, and 15 bases lay between the germline ends. There are 14 residues in the CDR3. As DNA, the CDR3 is TGCGCCAGCAGCACCGTACAGGGCGGGACTGAAGCTTTCTTT. Amino acid sequence: CASSTVQGGTEAFF.

This clonotype has a count of ten or more. The CDR3 DNA reads TGCAGCGTTGTGGGGGAGGGCTACTCTGGAAACACCATATATTTT. Translating gives CSVVGEGYSGNTIYF. This chain joins TRBV29-1 and TRBJ1-3; D may be TRBD1 (5 bases). CDR1 SQVTM and CDR2 ANQGSEA come from the germline V gene. Between the trimmed V and J ends, which lost 4 bases and 0 bases, there was a span of 13 bases. The CDR3 is 15 residues long.

This clonotype was counted ten times or more. This rearrangement joins TRBV5-6 to TRBJ2-3; D gene unclear. From germline, CDR1 is SGHDT and CDR2 YYEEEE. The CDR3 has 15 residues. The V end was cut by 1 base, the J end by 5 bases, with 14 bases between. CDR3 sequence: CASSLNGLGGDTQYF. CDR3 bases: TGTGCCAGCAGCTTGAACGGCCTCGGTGGAGATACGCAGTATTTT. The variable domain in full, completed from reference TRBV5-6 and TRBJ2-3, reads DAGVTQSPTHLIKTRGQQVTLRCSPKSGHDTVSWYQQALGQGPQFIFQYYEEEERQRGNFPDRFSGHQFPNYSSELNVNALLLGDSALYLCASSLNGLGGDTQYFGPGTRLTVL.

The V and J genes are TRBV18 and TRBJ2-7, with 7 bases fitting TRBD2. The junction had 7 bases not matched to a gene; V was cut back by 6 bases and J by 2 bases. The germline V gene has CDR1 KGHSH and CDR2 LQKENI. The CDR3 spans 14 residues. The DNA of the CDR3 is TGTGCCAGCTCGCGGACTAGGGGCCCCTACGAGCAGTACTTC. This translates into CASSRTRGPYEQYF.